In this sample, the clone carrying this T cell receptor beta chain turned up many times. Original analysis: Just over 95,000 TCRs per sample was the median, with a range of roughly 20,000 to 750,000. TCRdb reprocessed the RACE reads with MiXCR, giving one entry per CDR3 protein. The V and J calls, along with clone size, are taken from TCRdb and not from the paper's own processing. There are over 70,000 distinct CDR3 sequences in the sample; 11% occur only once, and around 1.6% lies in the top ten. These data are taken from a study of human T cells and chemical hapten exposure. Overall study: Patients additionally received therapeutic doses of diphenylcyclopropenone on the scalp once a week, and this continued throughout the approximately 23-week study.

V was trimmed by 0 bases and J by 4 bases, leaving 18 bases between them. This CDR3 is 17 amino acids long. Per germline, CDR1 MGHRA and CDR2 YSYEKL. Described time point: patch test 2, 6 weeks after DPC sensitization. Treatment indicated: therapeutic diphenylcyclopropenone sensitization with weekly scalp DPC. Sequencing was performed on whole blood, taken in connection with sensitization to the hapten diphenylcyclopropenone (DPC). The sequence was obtained from a man aged 18 to 30 with alopecia areata. Some clones in this sample may be carry-over from other donors' samples. The chain couples TRBV4-1 to TRBJ1-2; D is possibly TRBD1 (5 bases). The CDR3 sequence is CASSQDKERGESYGYTF. The CDR3 coding sequence is TGCGCCAGCAGCCAAGATAAGGAGAGGGGTGAAAGCTATGGCTACACCTTC.